Below, 5 T cell receptor beta chains from the same sample are listed, as sequenced in a study of blood T cell repertoires in COVID-19. Data came from immunoSEQ multiplex PCR; TCRdb stores just in-frame clones and leaves some out. The sample lists about 71,000 clones; around 84% were seen once. The specimen was peripheral blood. Receptors originate from a man aged 50-60 years with active COVID-19.

The chain employs TRBV25-1 and TRBJ1-6; TRBD1 might be the D (6 bases). The CDR3 loop spans 13 amino acids. Trimming left V 8 bases short and J 6 bases short, with 11 bases between. Germline loops: CDR1 MGHDK, CDR2 SYGVNS. The CDR3 is CASGGTLNSPLHF. The CDR3 DNA sequence: TGTGCCAGCGGGGGCACCCTTAATTCACCCCTCCACTTT.

This clone was seen once. The V call is TRBV18, the J call TRBJ2-5, with TRBD1 matching over 7 bases. V shed 5 bases and J 5 bases; nucleotides not matched to a gene: 14. The CDR3 spans 16 residues. Germline V gene sequence: CDR1 KGHSH, CDR2 LQKENI. The CDR3 DNA reads TGTGCCAGCTCATATTTAGGGACAGCGCGAGGGGAGACCCAGTACTTC. Its protein is CASSYLGTARGETQYF.

The chain employs TRBV6-5 and TRBJ2-5; 10 nucleotides line up with TRBD2. J lost 1 base, V lost 6 bases, and 5 bases had no gene match. Germline assignment: CDR1 MNHEY and CDR2 SVGAGI. This CDR3 contains 15 residues. The DNA for the CDR3 is TGTGCCAGCAGGATAGCGGGGGGCTTCCAAGAGACCCAGTACTTC. Translation gives CASRIAGGFQETQYF.

In nucleotides, the CDR3 is TGTGCCAGCACCTCGGGACAGACTCTGAACACTGAAGCTTTCTTT. Its translation: CASTSGQTLNTEAFF. This rearrangement joins TRBV6-6 to TRBJ1-1, with 7 bases that match TRBD1. The CDR3 sequence is 15 residues long. Germline assignment: CDR1 MNHNY and CDR2 SVGAGI (reference sequence). The J segment lost 0 bases and the V segment lost 7 bases, leaving 8 bases of the junction unmatched.

The chain employs TRBV2 and TRBJ1-3; D is undetermined. The CDR3 is made up of 14 amino acids. The ends were cut back, 6 bases at V and 0 bases at J, with 9 bases in the middle. CDR1 and CDR2 from the germline V gene are SNHLY and FYNNEI. CDR3 sequence reads: CASREGNSGNTIYF. The CDR3 nucleotides read TGTGCCAGCAGGGAGGGCAACTCTGGAAACACCATATATTTT.